This T cell receptor beta chain came from a study of T cell responses to AZD1222 COVID-19 vaccine. In the study overall: The analysis combined second doses at about 4 or about 12 weeks.

Using immunoSEQ multiplex PCR, the repertoire was profiled, and TCRdb retains in-frame clones only, with some absent. The sample records 160,000 or so clones, 75% to 95% being singletons. A remark on this clone: Its specificity is not known.

Points from the study as a whole: Spike was spanned by vaccine-associated CD4 TCRs, which were dominant at 160-218 and 743-854. Most donors were white British, females outnumbered males, and clonal diversity was possibly underestimated. Within unmutated variant regions lay the reported targets of nearly half of spike-specific TCRs.

The receptor's source is an adult in good health. The sample consisted of peripheral blood, taken on day 0 of AZD1222 vaccination.

This CDR3 is CATSDDNARTDTQYF. The CDR3 DNA sequence: TGTGCCACCAGTGATGATAACGCTAGGACAGATACGCAGTATTTT. This chain connects TRBV24-1 to TRBJ2-3, with D hard to call. Germline V gene data show CDR1 as KGHDR and CDR2 as SFDVKD. Trimming removed 3 bases at V and 3 bases at J, with 12 bases between. CDR3 length: 15 amino acids.